Below, 10 T cell receptor beta chains from the same sample are listed, as sequenced in a study of CD8 T cells in Susac syndrome. Random hexamers primed reverse transcription of 0.5 to 1 ug RNA. TCRdb itself ran the immunoSEQ multiplex PCR reads through MiXCR, one entry per CDR3 protein. In the table there are 150,000 to 200,000 distinct CDR3 sequences, roughly 95% of which are singletons. The sample taken for sequencing was CD4+ T cells from PBMCs. The receptors stem from a human donor in good health.

Here the CDR3 DNA reads TGTGCCAGCAGTCCTCGCATGGGGACGGCCCCAGATACGCAGTATTTT. Translating it yields CASSPRMGTAPDTQYF. The genes are TRBV6-1 and TRBJ2-3; D is perhaps TRBD1 or TRBD2 (5 bases each). Between the trimmed V and J ends, which lost 5 bases and 4 bases, there was a span of 19 bases. The CDR3 runs 16 residues. CDR1 is MNHNS, CDR2 SASEGT, per germline.

This chain connects TRBV9 to TRBJ2-3; tentatively, D is TRBD2 (6 bases). V lost 3 bases and J 1 base, leaving 15 bases between the germline ends. This CDR3 contains 16 residues. Germline V gene lookup returns CDR1 SGDLS and CDR2 YYNGEE. CDR3 coding DNA: TGTGCCAGCAGCGCGTTAGCAGGCGGGGGCACAGATACGCAGTATTTT. This codes for CASSALAGGGTDTQYF.

The V call is TRBV7-3, the J call TRBJ2-1, with 7 bases lining up with TRBD2. Germline-derived CDR1 and CDR2 are SGHTA and FQGTGA. CDR3 size: 15 residues. Losses at the gene ends were 1 base for V and 5 bases for J; bases not matched to a gene: 5. The CDR3 DNA reads as TGTGCCAGCAGCTTAATAACGGGGGGACACAATGAGCAGTTCTTC. It encodes CASSLITGGHNEQFF.

The chain employs TRBV12-3 or TRBV12-4 and TRBJ1-2; a weak D match, TRBD1 (5 bases). The CDR3 length is 13 residues. V dropped 6 bases and J dropped 4 bases, with 12 bases sitting between them. CDR3 residues: CASRPREAYGYTF. CDR3 nucleotide sequence: TGTGCCAGCAGGCCCAGGGAGGCCTATGGCTACACCTTC.

This clonotype was seen just once. The rearrangement links TRBV19 to TRBJ2-3; unclear D gene. Trimming took 4 bases from V and 5 from J, leaving 4 bases between them. The CDR3 sequence is 11 residues long. CDR1 and CDR2 (germline): LNHDA, SQIVND (reference sequence). CDR3 coding DNA: TGTGCCAGTAGTACCATAGATACGCAGTATTTT. This sequence encodes CASSTIDTQYF.

The CDR3 region is CSARYLAGGDNEQFF. CDR3 nucleotide sequence: TGCAGTGCTAGATACTTAGCGGGGGGTGACAATGAGCAGTTCTTC. The chain carries TRBV20-1 and TRBJ2-1; TRBD2 matches at 10 bases. From germline, CDR1 is DFQATT and CDR2 SNEGSKA (reference sequence). This CDR3 spans 15 amino acids. V lost 2 bases and J lost 5; bases outside the gene matches: 6.

V gene TRBV5-6 combines with J gene TRBJ2-7, with no clear D. This CDR3 contains 16 residues. Germline CDR1 reads SGHDT; CDR2 reads YYEEEE. V was cut by 0 bases and J by 7 bases, with 20 bases left in between. The CDR3 loop is CASSLVFRFSPEEQYF. The CDR3, as DNA: TGTGCCAGCAGCTTGGTGTTCAGGTTCAGTCCGGAAGAGCAGTACTTC.

The chain uses TRBV19 and TRBJ2-1, with TRBD2 identical over 11 bases. The junction had 5 bases not matched to a gene; V was cut back by 4 bases and J by 9 bases. Germline lookup yields CDR1 LNHDA and CDR2 SQIVND (reference sequence). The CDR3 loop spans 14 amino acids. CDR3 DNA sequence: TGTGCCAGTAGTACCACTAGCGGGGGAGCTGAGCAGTTCTTC. Its protein is CASSTTSGGAEQFF.

The genes are TRBV11-2 and TRBJ2-2; no clear D. The CDR3 spans 15 residues. Germline V CDR1 and CDR2: SGHAT, FQNNGV. V was shortened by 2 bases and J by 2 bases, with 9 bases between the two germline ends. The CDR3 bases are TGTGCCAGCAGCTTATGGACGGTTAACACCGGGGAGCTGTTTTTT. Amino acid sequence: CASSLWTVNTGELFF.

The chain combines TRBV14 with TRBJ1-2; D gene uncertain. From germline, CDR1 is SGHDN and CDR2 FVKESK. V was clipped by 0 bases and J by 7 bases, with 9 bases between them. There are 13 residues in the CDR3. CDR3 sequence reads: CASSQEPRIGYTF. The CDR3, as DNA: TGTGCCAGCAGCCAAGAACCGAGGATTGGCTACACCTTC. The full variable domain, rest sourced from reference TRBV14 and TRBJ1-2, is EAGVTQFPSHSVIEKGQTVTLRCDPISGHDNLYWYRRVMGKEIKFLLHFVKESKQDESGMPNNRFLAERTGGTYSTLKVQPAELEDSGVYFCASSQEPRIGYTFGSGTRLTVV.